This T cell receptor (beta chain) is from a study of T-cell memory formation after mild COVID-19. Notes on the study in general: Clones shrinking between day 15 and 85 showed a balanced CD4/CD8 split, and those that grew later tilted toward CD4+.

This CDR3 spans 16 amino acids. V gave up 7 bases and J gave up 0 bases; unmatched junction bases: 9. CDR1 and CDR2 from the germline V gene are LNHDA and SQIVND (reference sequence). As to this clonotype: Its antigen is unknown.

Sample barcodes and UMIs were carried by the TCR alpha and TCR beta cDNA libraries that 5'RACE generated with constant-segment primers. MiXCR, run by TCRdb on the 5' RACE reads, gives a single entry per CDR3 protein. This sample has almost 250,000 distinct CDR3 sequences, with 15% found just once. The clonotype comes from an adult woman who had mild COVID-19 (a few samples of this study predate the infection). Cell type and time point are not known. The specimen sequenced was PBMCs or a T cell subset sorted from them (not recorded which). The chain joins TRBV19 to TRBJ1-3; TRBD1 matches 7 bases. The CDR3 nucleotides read TGTGCCAGTATGAGGGGACAGCTATACTCTGGAAACACCATATATTTT. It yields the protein CASMRGQLYSGNTIYF.